These T cell receptor beta chains were read from a single sample in a study of control samples from healthy donors and cancer patients. The method was immunoSEQ multiplex PCR; TCRdb's version includes in-frame clones alone and lacks a portion of them. The profile covers more than 50,000 clones, with 90% appearing a single time and 0.95% to 1.5% taken by the ten largest. Material: PBMCs. The receptors were gathered from a woman in her 50s with colorectal cancer. The CDR3 runs from the conserved cysteine through the conserved F or W. D genes are given only for firm matches. The size of a clone is reported for some rows only, either as once, few or many, or as a class for expanded clones.

V gene,J gene,D gene,clone size,CDR3 protein,CDR3 DNA
TRBV9,TRBJ1-5,-,-,CASSTGRNRDLDQPQHF,TGTGCCAGCAGCACAGGAAGAAACAGGGACCTGGATCAGCCCCAGCATTTT
TRBV3-1/TRBV3-2,TRBJ2-2,-,-,CASSQDYPGELFF,TGTGCCAGCAGCCAAGATTATCCCGGGGAGCTGTTTTTT
TRBV3-1/TRBV3-2,TRBJ1-1,-,-,CASSQQGKAFF,TGTGCCAGCAGCCAACAGGGGAAAGCTTTCTTT
TRBV7-6,TRBJ1-1,-,-,CASSLGGPMNTEAFF,TGTGCCAGCAGCTTAGGGGGCCCAATGAACACTGAAGCTTTCTTT
TRBV9,TRBJ1-2,-,-,CASTLNWGPYGYTF,TGTGCCAGCACCTTGAATTGGGGGCCCTATGGCTACACCTTC
TRBV19,TRBJ1-4,-,few,CASSTDRFFPPGGEVRNEKLFF,TGTGCCAGTAGTACTGACAGATTCTTTCCCCCCGGCGGAGAGGTGAGGAATGAAAAACTGTTTTTT
TRBV15,TRBJ2-2,TRBD1,once,CATSRERWRDRGDTGELFF,TGTGCCACCAGCAGAGAAAGATGGCGGGACAGGGGGGACACCGGGGAGCTGTTTTTT
TRBV2,TRBJ2-1,-,-,CASRPLVWVEQFF,TGTGCCAGCAGACCACTAGTGTGGGTTGAGCAGTTCTTC
TRBV2,TRBJ1-5,-,-,CASSEALGGNQPQHF,TGTGCCAGCAGTGAAGCGCTCGGGGGAAATCAGCCCCAGCATTTT
TRBV5-1,TRBJ1-1,-,-,CASSPQKDTEAFF,TGCGCCAGCAGCCCCCAGAAGGACACTGAAGCTTTCTTT
TRBV19,TRBJ1-2,-,few,CASRYIYGYTF,TGTGCCAGTAGGTACATCTATGGCTACACCTTC
TRBV6-5,TRBJ1-5,-,-,CASRSGQVGNQPQHF,TGTGCCAGCAGGTCCGGCCAGGTGGGCAATCAGCCCCAGCATTTT
TRBV12-3/TRBV12-4,TRBJ1-1,TRBD1,-,CASRENTGGEAFF,TGTGCCAGCAGGGAGAATACAGGGGGGGAAGCTTTCTTT
TRBV5-6,TRBJ1-2,TRBD1,-,CASYTDRGPNYGYTF,TGTGCCAGCTATACAGACAGGGGGCCTAACTATGGCTACACCTTC
TRBV6-1,TRBJ2-5,-,-,CATGVNRDGQETQYF,TGTGCCACCGGGGTGAATCGGGATGGGCAAGAGACCCAGTACTTC
TRBV5-6,TRBJ2-1,TRBD1,few,CASSLSGPRGSSYNEQFF,TGTGCCAGCAGCTTATCGGGACCCAGGGGGAGCTCCTACAATGAGCAGTTCTTC
TRBV21-1,TRBJ1-3,-,-,CASSRDQGQPTIVSGNTIYF,TGTGCCAGCAGCAGAGACCAGGGACAGCCGACTATAGTCTCTGGAAACACCATATATTTT
TRBV6-5,TRBJ2-7,-,-,CASSYSAGTGSYEQYF,TGTGCCAGCAGTTACTCCGCCGGGACGGGCTCCTACGAGCAGTACTTC
TRBV18,TRBJ1-4,-,once,CASSPPYPEKLFF,TGTGCCAGCTCACCACCGTATCCTGAAAAACTGTTTTTT
TRBV5-4,TRBJ2-3,TRBD1,-,CASSLGGTGPYTDTQYF,TGTGCCAGCAGCTTGGGAGGGACAGGGCCATACACAGATACGCAGTATTTT
TRBV7-9,TRBJ2-5,TRBD2,-,CASSPRIAGGETQYF,TGTGCCAGCAGCCCTCGCATAGCGGGGGGGGAGACCCAGTACTTC
TRBV11-2,TRBJ1-2,-,-,CASSLVAGSGYTF,TGTGCCAGCAGCTTAGTGGCAGGGAGTGGCTACACCTTC
TRBV3-1/TRBV3-2,TRBJ2-7,TRBD2,once,CASSPGLGIYEQYF,TGTGCCAGCAGCCCGGGACTAGGGATTTACGAGCAGTACTTC
TRBV10-1,TRBJ2-2,TRBD1,-,CASSEAGQGNTGELFF,TGCGCCAGCAGTGAGGCGGGACAGGGGAACACCGGGGAGCTGTTTTTT
TRBV5-1,TRBJ1-2,TRBD1,-,CASSGQGEYDYTF,TGCGCCAGCAGCGGACAGGGAGAGTACGACTACACCTTC
TRBV5-1,TRBJ1-3,-,-,CASSLSGVRGNTIYF,TGCGCCAGCAGCTTGAGCGGGGTCCGTGGAAACACCATATATTTT
TRBV9,TRBJ2-3,TRBD2,-,CASSVAGGRDTQYF,TGTGCCAGCAGCGTAGCGGGAGGGCGGGATACGCAGTATTTT
TRBV7-9,TRBJ2-6,TRBD1,-,CASSAKTGPSSGANVLTF,TGTGCCAGCAGCGCAAAGACAGGGCCGAGCTCTGGGGCCAACGTCCTGACTTTC
TRBV4-1,TRBJ2-2,-,few,CASSHRSDTGELFF,TGCGCCAGCAGCCATCGCTCCGACACCGGGGAGCTGTTTTTT
TRBV7-9,TRBJ1-6,-,-,CASSPVAAENSPLHF,TGTGCCAGCAGCCCCGTAGCGGCAGAAAATTCACCCCTCCACTTT
TRBV29-1,TRBJ2-1,TRBD2,-,CSVSQAGGLGFF,TGCAGCGTTAGTCAAGCGGGGGGGCTAGGGTTCTTC
TRBV5-5,TRBJ1-1,TRBD1,-,CASSSGQGRDTEAFF,TGTGCCAGCAGCTCTGGACAGGGAAGGGATACTGAAGCTTTCTTT
TRBV6-5,TRBJ1-1,TRBD1,-,CASRDQGALTEAFF,TGTGCCAGCAGAGATCAGGGGGCTTTGACTGAAGCTTTCTTT
TRBV3-1/TRBV3-2,TRBJ2-1,-,-,CASSQAMYNEQFF,TGTGCCAGCAGCCAAGCTATGTACAATGAGCAGTTCTTC
TRBV14,TRBJ2-1,-,-,CASSLYLFNEQFF,TGTGCCAGCAGCCTTTATTTATTCAATGAGCAGTTCTTC
TRBV5-1,TRBJ2-1,TRBD1,-,CASSLQGAWSNEQFF,TGCGCCAGCAGCTTGCAGGGGGCTTGGAGCAATGAGCAGTTCTTC
TRBV6-5,TRBJ2-1,-,few,CASTGLGNEQFF,TGTGCCAGCACAGGGCTGGGCAATGAGCAGTTCTTC
TRBV19,TRBJ2-1,TRBD2,-,CASSARASGGANYNEQFF,TGTGCCAGTAGCGCTCGGGCTAGCGGGGGGGCGAACTACAATGAGCAGTTCTTC
TRBV6-5,TRBJ1-5,-,-,CASEGGTNLNQPQHF,TGTGCCAGCGAGGGAGGGACAAATCTTAATCAGCCCCAGCATTTT
TRBV5-1,TRBJ1-4,-,-,CASSSLGVGEKLFF,TGCGCCAGCAGCTCCCTAGGGGTGGGCGAAAAACTGTTTTTT
TRBV5-5,TRBJ1-2,-,-,CASSLDTGRQNLYGYTF,TGTGCCAGCAGCTTGGATACAGGCAGGCAAAACCTCTATGGCTACACCTTC
TRBV18,TRBJ1-1,-,-,CASSPRMWGQGEAFF,TGTGCCAGCTCACCCCGAATGTGGGGGCAGGGTGAAGCTTTCTTT